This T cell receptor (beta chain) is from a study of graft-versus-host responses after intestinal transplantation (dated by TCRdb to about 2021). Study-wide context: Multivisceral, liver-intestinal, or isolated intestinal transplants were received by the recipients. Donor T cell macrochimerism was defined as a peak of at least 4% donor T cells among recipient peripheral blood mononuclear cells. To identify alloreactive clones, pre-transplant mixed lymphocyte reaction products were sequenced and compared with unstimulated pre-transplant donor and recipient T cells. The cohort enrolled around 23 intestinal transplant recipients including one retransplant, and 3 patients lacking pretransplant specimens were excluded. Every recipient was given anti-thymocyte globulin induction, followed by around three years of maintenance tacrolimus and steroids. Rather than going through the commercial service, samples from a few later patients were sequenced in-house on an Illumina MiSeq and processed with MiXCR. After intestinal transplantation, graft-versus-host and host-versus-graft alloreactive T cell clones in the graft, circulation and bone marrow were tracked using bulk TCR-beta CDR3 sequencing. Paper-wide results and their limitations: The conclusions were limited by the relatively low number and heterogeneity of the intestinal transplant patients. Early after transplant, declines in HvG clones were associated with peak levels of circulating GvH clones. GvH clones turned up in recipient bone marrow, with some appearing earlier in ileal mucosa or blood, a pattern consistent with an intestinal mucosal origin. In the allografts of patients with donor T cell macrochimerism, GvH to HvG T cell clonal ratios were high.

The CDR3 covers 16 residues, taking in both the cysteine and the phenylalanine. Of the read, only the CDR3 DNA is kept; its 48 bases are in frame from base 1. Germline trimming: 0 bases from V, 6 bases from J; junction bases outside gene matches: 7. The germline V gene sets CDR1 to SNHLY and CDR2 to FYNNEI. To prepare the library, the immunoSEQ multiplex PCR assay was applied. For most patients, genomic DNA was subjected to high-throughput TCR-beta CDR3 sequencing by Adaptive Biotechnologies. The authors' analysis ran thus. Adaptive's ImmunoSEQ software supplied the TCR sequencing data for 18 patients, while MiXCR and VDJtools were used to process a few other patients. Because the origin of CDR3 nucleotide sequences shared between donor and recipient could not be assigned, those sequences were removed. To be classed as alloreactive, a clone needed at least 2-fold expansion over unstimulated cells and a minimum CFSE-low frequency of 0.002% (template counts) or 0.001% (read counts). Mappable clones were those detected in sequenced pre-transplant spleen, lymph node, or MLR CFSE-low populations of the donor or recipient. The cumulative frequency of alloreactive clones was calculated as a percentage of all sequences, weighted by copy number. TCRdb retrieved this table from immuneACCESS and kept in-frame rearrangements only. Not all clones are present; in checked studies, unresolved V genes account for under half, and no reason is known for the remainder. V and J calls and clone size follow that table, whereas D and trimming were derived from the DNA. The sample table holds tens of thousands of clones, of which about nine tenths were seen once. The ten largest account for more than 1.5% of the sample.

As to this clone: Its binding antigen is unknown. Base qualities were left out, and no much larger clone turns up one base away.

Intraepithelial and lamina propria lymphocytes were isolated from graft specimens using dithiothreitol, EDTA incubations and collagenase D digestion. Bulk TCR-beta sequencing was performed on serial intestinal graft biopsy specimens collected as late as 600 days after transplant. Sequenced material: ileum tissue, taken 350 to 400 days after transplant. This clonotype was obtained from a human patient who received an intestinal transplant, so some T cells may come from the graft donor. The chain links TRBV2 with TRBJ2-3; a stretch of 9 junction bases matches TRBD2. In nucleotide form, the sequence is TGTGCCAGCAGTGAAGCGGGCGGGGGGGCCCGGGATACGCAGTATTTT. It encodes CASSEAGGGARDTQYF.